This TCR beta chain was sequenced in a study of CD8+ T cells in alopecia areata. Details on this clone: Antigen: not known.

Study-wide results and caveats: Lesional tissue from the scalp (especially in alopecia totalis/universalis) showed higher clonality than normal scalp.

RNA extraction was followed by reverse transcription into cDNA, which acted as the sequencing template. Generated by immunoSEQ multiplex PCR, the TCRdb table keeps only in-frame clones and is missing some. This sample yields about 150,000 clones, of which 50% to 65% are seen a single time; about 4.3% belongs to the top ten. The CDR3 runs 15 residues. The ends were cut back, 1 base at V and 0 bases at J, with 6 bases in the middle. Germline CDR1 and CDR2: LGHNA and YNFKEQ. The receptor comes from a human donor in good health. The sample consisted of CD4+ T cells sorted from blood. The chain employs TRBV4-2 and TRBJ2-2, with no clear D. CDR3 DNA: TGTGCCAGCAGCCAAGGCGACTCGAACACCGGGGAGCTGTTTTTT. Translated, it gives CASSQGDSNTGELFF.